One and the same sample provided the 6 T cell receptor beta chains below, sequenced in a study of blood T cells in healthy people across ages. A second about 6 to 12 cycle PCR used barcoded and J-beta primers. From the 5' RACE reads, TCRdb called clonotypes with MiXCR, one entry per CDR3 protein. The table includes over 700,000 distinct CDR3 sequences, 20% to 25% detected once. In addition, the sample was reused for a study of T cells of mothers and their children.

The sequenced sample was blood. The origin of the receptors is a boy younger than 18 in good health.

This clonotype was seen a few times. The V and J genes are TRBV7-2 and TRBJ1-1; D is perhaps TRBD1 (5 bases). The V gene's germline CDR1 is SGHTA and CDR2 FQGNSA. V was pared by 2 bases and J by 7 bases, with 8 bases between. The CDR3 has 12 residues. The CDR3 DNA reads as TGTGCCAGCAGCTTATTGCAGGGTGAAGCTTTCTTT. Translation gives CASSLLQGEAFF.

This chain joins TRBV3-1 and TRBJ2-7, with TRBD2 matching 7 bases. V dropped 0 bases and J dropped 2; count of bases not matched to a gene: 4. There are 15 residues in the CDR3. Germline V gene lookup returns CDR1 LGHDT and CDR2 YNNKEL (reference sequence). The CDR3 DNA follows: TGTGCCAGCAGCCAAGAAACTAGCGTTGCCTACGAGCAGTACTTC. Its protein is CASSQETSVAYEQYF.

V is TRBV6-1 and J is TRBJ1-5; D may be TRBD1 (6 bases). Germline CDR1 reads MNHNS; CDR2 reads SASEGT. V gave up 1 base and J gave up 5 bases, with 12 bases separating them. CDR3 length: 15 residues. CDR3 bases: TGTGCCAGCAGTGAAGATAGACAGGCTGATCAGCCCCAGCATTTT. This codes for CASSEDRQADQPQHF.

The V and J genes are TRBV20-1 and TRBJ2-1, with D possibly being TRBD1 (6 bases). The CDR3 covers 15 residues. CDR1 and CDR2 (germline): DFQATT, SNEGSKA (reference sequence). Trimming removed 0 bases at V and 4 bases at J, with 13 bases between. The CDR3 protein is CSARDIQGDYNEQFF. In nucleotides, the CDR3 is TGCAGTGCTAGAGATATACAGGGAGATTACAATGAGCAGTTCTTC.

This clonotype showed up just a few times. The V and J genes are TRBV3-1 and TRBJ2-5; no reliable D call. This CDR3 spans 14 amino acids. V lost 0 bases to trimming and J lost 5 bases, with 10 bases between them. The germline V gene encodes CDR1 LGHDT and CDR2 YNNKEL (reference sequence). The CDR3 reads CASSQEGATETQYF. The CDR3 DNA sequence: TGTGCCAGCAGCCAAGAAGGTGCGACGGAGACCCAGTACTTC.

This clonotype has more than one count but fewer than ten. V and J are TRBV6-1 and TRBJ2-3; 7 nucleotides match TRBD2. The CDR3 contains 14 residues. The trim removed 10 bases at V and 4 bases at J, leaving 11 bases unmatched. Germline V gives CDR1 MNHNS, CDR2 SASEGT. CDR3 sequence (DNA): TGTGCCATCCCCCAGCGCGGGAGCGCAGATACGCAGTATTTT. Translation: CAIPQRGSADTQYF.